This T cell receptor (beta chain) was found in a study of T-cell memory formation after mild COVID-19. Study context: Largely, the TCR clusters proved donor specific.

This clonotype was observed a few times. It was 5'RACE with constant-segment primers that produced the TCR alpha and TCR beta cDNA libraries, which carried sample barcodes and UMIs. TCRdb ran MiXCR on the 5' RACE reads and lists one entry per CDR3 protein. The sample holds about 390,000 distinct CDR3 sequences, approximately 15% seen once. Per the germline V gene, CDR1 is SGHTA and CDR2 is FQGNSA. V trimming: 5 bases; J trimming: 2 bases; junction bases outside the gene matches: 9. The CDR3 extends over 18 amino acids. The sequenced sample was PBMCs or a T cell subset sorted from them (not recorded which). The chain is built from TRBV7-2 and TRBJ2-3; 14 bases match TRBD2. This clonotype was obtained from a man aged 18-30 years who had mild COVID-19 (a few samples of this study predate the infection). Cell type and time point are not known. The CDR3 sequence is CASSARTSGGINTDTQYF. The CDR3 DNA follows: TGTGCCAGCAGCGCGAGGACTAGCGGGGGGATCAACACAGATACGCAGTATTTT.